The entry that follows covers one T cell receptor (beta chain) sequence. From germline, CDR1 is MNHEY and CDR2 SVGAGI. The CDR3 is 13 residues long. V shed 10 bases, J shed 11 bases, and the junction held 15 bases outside the gene matches. This sample was taken from a study of beta chain features in type 1 diabetes. The authors reverse transcribed all of the isolated RNA, so sequencing captured expressed TCRB transcripts. Method: immunoSEQ multiplex PCR; TCRdb's copy keeps in-frame clones and lacks some. Here the sample spans more than 300,000 clones, roughly 8% being singletons. This TCR was sampled from a woman younger than 35 in good health. The chain is built from TRBV6-5 and TRBJ1-1; TRBD1 matches 8 bases. Source material: central memory CD4+ T cells from blood. CDR3 bases: TGTGCCATCAGCGGGGACAGGACCGCCGATGCTTTCTTT. Amino acid sequence: CAISGDRTADAFF.